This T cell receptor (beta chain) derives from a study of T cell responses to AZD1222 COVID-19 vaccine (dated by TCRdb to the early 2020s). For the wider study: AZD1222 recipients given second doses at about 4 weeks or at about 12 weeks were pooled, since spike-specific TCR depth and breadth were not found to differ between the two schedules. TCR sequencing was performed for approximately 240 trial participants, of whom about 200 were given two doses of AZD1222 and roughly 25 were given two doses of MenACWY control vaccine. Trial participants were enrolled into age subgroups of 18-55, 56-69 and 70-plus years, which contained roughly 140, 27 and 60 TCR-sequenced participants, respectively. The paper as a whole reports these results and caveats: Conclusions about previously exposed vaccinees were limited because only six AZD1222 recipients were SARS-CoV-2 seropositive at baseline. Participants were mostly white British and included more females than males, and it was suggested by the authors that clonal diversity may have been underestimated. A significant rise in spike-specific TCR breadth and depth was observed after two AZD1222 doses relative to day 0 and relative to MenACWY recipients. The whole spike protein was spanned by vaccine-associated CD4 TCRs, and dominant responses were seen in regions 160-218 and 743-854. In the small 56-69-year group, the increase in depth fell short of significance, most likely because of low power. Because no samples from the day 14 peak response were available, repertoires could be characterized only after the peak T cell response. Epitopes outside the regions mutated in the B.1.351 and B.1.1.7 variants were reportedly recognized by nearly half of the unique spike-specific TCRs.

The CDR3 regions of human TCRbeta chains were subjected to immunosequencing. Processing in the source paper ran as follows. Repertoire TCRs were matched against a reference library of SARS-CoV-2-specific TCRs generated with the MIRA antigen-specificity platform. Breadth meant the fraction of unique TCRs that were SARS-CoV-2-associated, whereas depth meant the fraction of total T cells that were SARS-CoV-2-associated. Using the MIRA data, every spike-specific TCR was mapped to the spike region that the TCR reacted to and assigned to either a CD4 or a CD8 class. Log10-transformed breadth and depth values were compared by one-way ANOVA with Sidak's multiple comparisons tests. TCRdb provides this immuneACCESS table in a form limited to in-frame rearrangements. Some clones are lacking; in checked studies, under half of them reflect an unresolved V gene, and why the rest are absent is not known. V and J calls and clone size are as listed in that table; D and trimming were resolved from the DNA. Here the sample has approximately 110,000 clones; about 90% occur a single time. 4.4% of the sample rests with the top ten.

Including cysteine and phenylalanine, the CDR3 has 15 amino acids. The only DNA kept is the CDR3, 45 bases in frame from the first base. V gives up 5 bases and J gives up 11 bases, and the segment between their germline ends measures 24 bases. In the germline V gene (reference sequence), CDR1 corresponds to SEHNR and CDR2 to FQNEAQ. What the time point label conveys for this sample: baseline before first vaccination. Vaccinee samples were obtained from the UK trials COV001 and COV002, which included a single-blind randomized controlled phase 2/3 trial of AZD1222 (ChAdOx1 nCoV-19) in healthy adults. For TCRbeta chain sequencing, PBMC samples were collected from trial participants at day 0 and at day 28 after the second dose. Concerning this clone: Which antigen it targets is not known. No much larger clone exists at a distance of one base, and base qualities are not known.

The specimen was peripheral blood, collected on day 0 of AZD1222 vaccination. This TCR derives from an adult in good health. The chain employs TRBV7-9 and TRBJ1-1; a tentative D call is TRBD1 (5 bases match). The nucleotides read TGTGCCAGCAGCCTGGGGGGGGATAACAGAAGGGAGGCTTTCTTT. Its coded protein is CASSLGGDNRREAFF.